This TCR beta chain was identified during a study of blood T cell repertoires in COVID-19. Study-wide context: T cells, B-cell-depleted T cells, or PBMCs supplied cDNA or gDNA.

Before being deemed recovered, Cohort 3 donors had two negative PCRs, clearance, or symptom resolution. CDR1 and CDR2 (germline): SQVTM, ANQGSEA. Unmatched junction bases numbered 6, after V lost 7 bases and J lost 6 bases. The CDR3 spans 12 residues. Generated by immunoSEQ multiplex PCR, the TCRdb table keeps only in-frame clones and is missing some. This sample carries about 170,000 clones, more than 80% of them seen once, and the ten largest clones take about 12%. The sequencing input was PBMCs or T cells enriched from blood (not recorded which). The sequence was obtained from a man aged 45-65 years who had recovered from COVID-19. This chain uses TRBV29-1 with TRBJ1-3; 7 nucleotides line up with TRBD1. The CDR3 protein is CSAQQGVNTIYF. In DNA form, the CDR3 reads TGCAGCGCCCAGCAGGGGGTAAACACCATATATTTT.